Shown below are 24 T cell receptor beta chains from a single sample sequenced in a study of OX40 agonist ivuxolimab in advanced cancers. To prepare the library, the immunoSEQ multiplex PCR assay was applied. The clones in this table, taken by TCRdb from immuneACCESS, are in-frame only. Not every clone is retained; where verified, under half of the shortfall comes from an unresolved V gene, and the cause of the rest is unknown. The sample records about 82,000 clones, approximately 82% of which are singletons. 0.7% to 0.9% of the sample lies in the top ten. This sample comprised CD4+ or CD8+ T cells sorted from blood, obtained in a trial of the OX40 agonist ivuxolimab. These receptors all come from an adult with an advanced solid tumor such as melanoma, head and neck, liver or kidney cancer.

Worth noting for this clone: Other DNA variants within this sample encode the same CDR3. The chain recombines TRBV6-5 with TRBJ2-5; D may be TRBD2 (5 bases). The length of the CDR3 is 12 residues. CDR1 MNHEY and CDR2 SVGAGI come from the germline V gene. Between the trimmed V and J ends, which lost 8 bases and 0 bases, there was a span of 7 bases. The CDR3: CASSGNQETQYF. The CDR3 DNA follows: TGTGCCAGCTCGGGGAACCAAGAGACCCAGTACTTC.

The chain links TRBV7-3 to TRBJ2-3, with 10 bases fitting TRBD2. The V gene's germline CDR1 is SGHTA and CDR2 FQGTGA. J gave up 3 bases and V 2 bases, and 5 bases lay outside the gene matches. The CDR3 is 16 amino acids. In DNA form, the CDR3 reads TGTGCCAGCAGCTTAGCGCCTAGCGGGGGAACAGATACGCAGTATTTT. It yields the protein CASSLAPSGGTDTQYF.

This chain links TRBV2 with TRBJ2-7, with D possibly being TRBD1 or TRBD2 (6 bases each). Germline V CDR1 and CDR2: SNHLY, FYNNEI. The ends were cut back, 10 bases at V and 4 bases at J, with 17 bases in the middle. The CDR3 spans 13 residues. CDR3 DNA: TGTGCCACCAGGGGAGCGGGTCTTTACGAGCAGTACTTC. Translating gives CATRGAGLYEQYF.

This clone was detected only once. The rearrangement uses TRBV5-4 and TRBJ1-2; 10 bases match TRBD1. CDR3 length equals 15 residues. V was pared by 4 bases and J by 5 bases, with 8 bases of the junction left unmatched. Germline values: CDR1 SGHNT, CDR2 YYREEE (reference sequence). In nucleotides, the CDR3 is TGTGCCAGCAGCCGGGCCGGGACAGGGGAATATGGCTACACCTTC. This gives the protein CASSRAGTGEYGYTF.

The CDR3 loop is CASSEAPGLRQETQYF. In DNA form, the CDR3 reads TGTGCCAGCAGTGAAGCACCGGGACTGCGCCAAGAGACCCAGTACTTC. V is TRBV6-1 and J is TRBJ2-5, with D maybe TRBD2 (6 bases). The V gene lost 0 bases and the J gene lost 1 base, with 12 bases spanning the gap. The CDR3 consists of 16 residues. Germline V gene sequence: CDR1 MNHNS, CDR2 SASEGT.

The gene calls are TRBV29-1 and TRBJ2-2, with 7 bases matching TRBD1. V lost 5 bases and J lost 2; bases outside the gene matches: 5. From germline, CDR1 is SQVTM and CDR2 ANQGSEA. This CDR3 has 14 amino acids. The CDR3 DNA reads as TGCAGCGTTAGTGGGACAGAAAACACCGGGGAGCTGTTTTTT. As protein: CSVSGTENTGELFF.

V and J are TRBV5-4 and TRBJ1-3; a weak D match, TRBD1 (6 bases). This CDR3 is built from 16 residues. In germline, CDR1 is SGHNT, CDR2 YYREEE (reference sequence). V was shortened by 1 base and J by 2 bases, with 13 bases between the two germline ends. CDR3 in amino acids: CASSLNQQGAGNTIYF. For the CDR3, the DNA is TGTGCCAGCAGCTTGAACCAACAGGGAGCTGGAAACACCATATATTTT. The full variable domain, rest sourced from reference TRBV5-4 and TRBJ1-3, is ETGVTQSPTHLIKTRGQQVTLRCSSQSGHNTVSWYQQALGQGPQFIFQYYREEENGRGNFPPRFSGLQFPNYSSELNVNALELDDSALYLCASSLNQQGAGNTIYFGEGSWLTVV.

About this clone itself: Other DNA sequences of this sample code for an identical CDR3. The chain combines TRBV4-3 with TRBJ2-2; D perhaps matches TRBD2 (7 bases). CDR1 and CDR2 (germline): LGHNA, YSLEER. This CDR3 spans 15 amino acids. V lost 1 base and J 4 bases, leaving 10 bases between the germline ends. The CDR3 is CASSQVGGLTGELFF. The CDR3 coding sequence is TGCGCCAGCAGCCAAGTCGGGGGGCTCACCGGGGAGCTGTTTTTT.

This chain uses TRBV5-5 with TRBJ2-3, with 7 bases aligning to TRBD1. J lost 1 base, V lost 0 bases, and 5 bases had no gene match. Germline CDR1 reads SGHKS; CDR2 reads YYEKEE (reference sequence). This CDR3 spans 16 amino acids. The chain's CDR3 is CASSLVPGGGTDTQYF. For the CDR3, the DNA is TGTGCCAGCAGCTTGGTCCCAGGGGGTGGCACAGATACGCAGTATTTT. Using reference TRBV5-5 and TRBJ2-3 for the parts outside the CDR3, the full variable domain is DAGVTQSPTHLIKTRGQQVTLRCSPISGHKSVSWYQQVLGQGPQFIFQYYEKEERGRGNFPDRFSARQFPNYSSELNVNALLLGDSALYLCASSLVPGGGTDTQYFGPGTRLTVL.

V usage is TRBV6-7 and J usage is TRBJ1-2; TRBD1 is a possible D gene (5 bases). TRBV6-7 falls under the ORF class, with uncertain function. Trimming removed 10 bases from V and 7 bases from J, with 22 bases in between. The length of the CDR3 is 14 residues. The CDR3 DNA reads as TGTGCCAACCCCCGCCGGAAGGGGTATCTTGGCTACACCTTC. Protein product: CANPRRKGYLGYTF.

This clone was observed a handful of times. The CDR3 bases are TGTGCCAGTAGTATATCCACAGGCTCACCCCTCCACTTT. Protein sequence: CASSISTGSPLHF. The J gene is TRBJ1-6, the V gene TRBV19, with a weak D call TRBD1 (5 bases). Germline CDR1 LNHDA, CDR2 SQIVND (reference sequence). V was clipped by 2 bases and J by 10 bases, with 9 bases between them. The CDR3 sequence is 13 residues long. Full variable domain (outside the CDR3, taken from reference TRBV19 and TRBJ1-6): DGGITQSPKYLFRKEGQNVTLSCEQNLNHDAMYWYRQDPGQGLRLIYYSQIVNDFQKGDIAEGYSVSREKKESFPLTVTSAQKNPTAFYLCASSISTGSPLHFGNGTRLTVT.

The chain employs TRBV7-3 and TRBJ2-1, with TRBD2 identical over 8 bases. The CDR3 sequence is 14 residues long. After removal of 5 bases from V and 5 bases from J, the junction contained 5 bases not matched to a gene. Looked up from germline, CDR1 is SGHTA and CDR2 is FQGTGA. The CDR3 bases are TGTGCCAGCAGCGACGGGGGGGCCCACAATGAGCAGTTCTTC. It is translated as CASSDGGAHNEQFF.

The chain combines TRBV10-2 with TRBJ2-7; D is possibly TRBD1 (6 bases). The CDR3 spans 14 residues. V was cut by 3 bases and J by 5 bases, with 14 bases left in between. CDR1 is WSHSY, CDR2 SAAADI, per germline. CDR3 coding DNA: TGCGCCAGCAGTGAACCGACAGGACGCGACGAGCAGTACTTC. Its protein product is CASSEPTGRDEQYF.

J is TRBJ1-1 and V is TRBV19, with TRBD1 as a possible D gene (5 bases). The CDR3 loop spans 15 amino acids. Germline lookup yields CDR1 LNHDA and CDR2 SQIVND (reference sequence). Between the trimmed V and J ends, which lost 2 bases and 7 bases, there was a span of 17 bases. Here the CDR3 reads CASSITAAGRSEAFF. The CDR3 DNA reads TGTGCCAGTAGTATAACAGCGGCGGGGCGAAGTGAAGCTTTCTTT. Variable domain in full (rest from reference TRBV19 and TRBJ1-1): DGGITQSPKYLFRKEGQNVTLSCEQNLNHDAMYWYRQDPGQGLRLIYYSQIVNDFQKGDIAEGYSVSREKKESFPLTVTSAQKNPTAFYLCASSITAAGRSEAFFGQGTRLTVV.

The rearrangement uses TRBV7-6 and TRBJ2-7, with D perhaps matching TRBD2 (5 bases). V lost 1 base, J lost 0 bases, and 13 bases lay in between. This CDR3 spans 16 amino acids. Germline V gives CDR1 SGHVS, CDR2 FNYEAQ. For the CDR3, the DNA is TGTGCCAGCAGCTTAGGATCGTCCGGGATCTCCTACGAGCAGTACTTC. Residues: CASSLGSSGISYEQYF. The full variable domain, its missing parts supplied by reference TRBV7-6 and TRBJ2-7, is GAGVSQSPRYKVTKRGQDVALRCDPISGHVSLYWYRQALGQGPEFLTYFNYEAQQDKSGLPNDRFSAERPEGSISTLTIQRTEQRDSAMYRCASSLGSSGISYEQYFGPGTRLTVT.

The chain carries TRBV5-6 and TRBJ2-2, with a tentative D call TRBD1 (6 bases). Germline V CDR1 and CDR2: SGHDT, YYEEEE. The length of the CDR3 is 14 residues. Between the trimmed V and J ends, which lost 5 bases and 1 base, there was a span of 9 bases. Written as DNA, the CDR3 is TGTGCCAGCAGATGGGGACAGAACACCGGGGAGCTGTTTTTT. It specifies CASRWGQNTGELFF.

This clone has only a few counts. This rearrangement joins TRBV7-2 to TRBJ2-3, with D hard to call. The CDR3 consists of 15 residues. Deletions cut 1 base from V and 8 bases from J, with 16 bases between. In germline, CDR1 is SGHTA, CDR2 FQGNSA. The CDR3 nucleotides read TGTGCCAGCAGCTTAGTTGGGCCCCCTGAAGGTACGCAGTATTTT. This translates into CASSLVGPPEGTQYF.

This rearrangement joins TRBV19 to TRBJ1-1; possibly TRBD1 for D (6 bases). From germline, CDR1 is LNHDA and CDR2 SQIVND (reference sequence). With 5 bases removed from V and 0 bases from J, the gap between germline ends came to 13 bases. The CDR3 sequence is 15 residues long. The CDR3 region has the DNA TGTGCCAGTAGTCCGATCAGGGACATGAACACTGAAGCTTTCTTT. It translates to CASSPIRDMNTEAFF.

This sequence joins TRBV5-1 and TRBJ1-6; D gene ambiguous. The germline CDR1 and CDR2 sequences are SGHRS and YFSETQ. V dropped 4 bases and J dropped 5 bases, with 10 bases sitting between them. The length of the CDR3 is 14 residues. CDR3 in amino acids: CASSPRTDNSPLHF. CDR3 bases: TGCGCCAGCAGCCCGAGAACTGATAATTCACCCCTCCACTTT. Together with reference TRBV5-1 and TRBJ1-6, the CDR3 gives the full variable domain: KAGVTQTPRYLIKTRGQQVTLSCSPISGHRSVSWYQQTPGQGLQFLFEYFSETQRNKGNFPGRFSGRQFSNSRSEMNVSTLELGDSALYLCASSPRTDNSPLHFGNGTRLTVT.

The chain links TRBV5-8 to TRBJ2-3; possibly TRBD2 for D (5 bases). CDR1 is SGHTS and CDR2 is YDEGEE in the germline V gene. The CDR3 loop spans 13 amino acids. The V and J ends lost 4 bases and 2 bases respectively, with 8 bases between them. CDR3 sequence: CASSTGLTDTQYF. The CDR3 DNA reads TGTGCCAGCAGCACCGGACTCACAGATACGCAGTATTTT.

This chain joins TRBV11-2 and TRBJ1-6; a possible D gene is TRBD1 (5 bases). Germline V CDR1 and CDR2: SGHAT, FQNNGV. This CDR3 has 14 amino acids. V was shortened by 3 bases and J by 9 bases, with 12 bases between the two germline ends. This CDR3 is CASSFQGGSSPLHF. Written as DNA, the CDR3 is TGTGCCAGCAGCTTTCAGGGTGGGTCTTCACCCCTCCACTTT.

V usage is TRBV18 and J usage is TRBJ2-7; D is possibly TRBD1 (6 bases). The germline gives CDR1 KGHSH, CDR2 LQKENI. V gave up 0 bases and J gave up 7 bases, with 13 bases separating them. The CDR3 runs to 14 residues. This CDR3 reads CASSPPSRGEEQYF. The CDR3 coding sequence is TGTGCCAGCTCACCACCGTCCAGGGGCGAGGAGCAGTACTTC.

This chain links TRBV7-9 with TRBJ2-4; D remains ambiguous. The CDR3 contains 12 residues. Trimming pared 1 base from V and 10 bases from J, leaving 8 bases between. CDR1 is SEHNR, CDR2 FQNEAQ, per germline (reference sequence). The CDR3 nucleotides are TGTGCCAGCAGCTTAGAGGGAAATATTCAGTACTTC. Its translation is CASSLEGNIQYF.

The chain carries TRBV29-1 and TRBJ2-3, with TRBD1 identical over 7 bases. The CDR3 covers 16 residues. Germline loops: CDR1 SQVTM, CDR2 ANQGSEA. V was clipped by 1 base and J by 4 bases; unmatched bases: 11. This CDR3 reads CSVEAPTGQFSDTQYF. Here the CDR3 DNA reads TGCAGCGTTGAAGCCCCAACGGGACAGTTTTCAGATACGCAGTATTTT.